This entry lists 27 T cell receptor beta chains sequenced from one sample in a study of shared clonotypes between healthy human individuals. Sequenced by immunoSEQ multiplex PCR; TCRdb stores in-frame clones only, minus some. The sample shows about 510,000 clones, 60% to 85% of them seen only once. The sequenced sample consisted of PBMCs. The receptors stem from a woman aged 40 to 50 in good health. Some clones in this sample may be carry-over from other donors' samples.

This sequence joins TRBV5-1 and TRBJ2-1; 11 bases are a match to TRBD2. The CDR3 is 16 amino acids. Germline assignment: CDR1 SGHRS and CDR2 YFSETQ. The V gene end was trimmed by 3 bases and the J gene end by 5 bases; junction bases not matched to a gene: 7. The CDR3 loop reads CASSSGLAVTDNEQFF. The CDR3 region has the DNA TGCGCCAGCAGCTCGGGACTAGCGGTCACGGACAATGAGCAGTTCTTC. Based on the CDR3 plus reference TRBV5-1 and TRBJ2-1, the full variable domain is KAGVTQTPRYLIKTRGQQVTLSCSPISGHRSVSWYQQTPGQGLQFLFEYFSETQRNKGNFPGRFSGRQFSNSRSEMNVSTLELGDSALYLCASSSGLAVTDNEQFFGPGTRLTVL.

This chain joins TRBV25-1 and TRBJ2-3; a possible D gene is TRBD2 (6 bases). Trimming removed 6 bases from V and 3 bases from J, with 16 bases in between. The CDR3 is made up of 15 amino acids. Per the germline V gene, CDR1 is MGHDK and CDR2 is SYGVNS. CDR3 amino acids: CASSRPGGRTDTQYF. CDR3 DNA sequence: TGTGCCAGCAGCCGACCTGGGGGGAGGACAGATACGCAGTATTTT.

This clone came up many times. A read error may account for a junction end that differs from germline. The same CDR3 can be traced to other DNA sequences in this sample. The V call is TRBV7-3, the J call TRBJ2-1; the match to TRBD2 covers 7 bases. CDR3 length equals 12 residues. Germline CDR1 SGHTA, CDR2 FQGTGA. The CDR3 reads CASSLSGRAMVF. CDR3 DNA: TGTGCCAGCAGCTTAAGTGGGAGGGCCATGGTCTTC.

The V call is TRBV4-2, the J call TRBJ2-5; a weak D match, TRBD2 (5 bases). This CDR3 is built from 14 residues. Germline loops: CDR1 LGHNA, CDR2 YNFKEQ. Trimming left V 3 bases short and J 1 base short, with 9 bases between. The CDR3 protein is CASSQTGSQETQYF. In DNA, the CDR3 is TGTGCCAGCAGCCAGACGGGAAGCCAAGAGACCCAGTACTTC.

This chain uses TRBV11-3 with TRBJ2-3; tentatively, D is TRBD2 (6 bases). The CDR3 sequence is 14 residues long. V shed 3 bases and J shed 2 bases, with 9 bases lying between them. The germline gives CDR1 SGHNT, CDR2 YENEEA. In nucleotides, the CDR3 is TGTGCCAGCAGCTTCGGGGGTCACACAGATACGCAGTATTTT. Protein product: CASSFGGHTDTQYF.

In its sample, this clone was seen once. J is TRBJ1-3 and V is TRBV5-8; maybe TRBD1 (5 bases). Trimming cost V 2 bases and J 0 bases, with 9 bases left between them. Germline V gives CDR1 SGHTS, CDR2 YDEGEE. The CDR3 length is 15 residues. This chain's CDR3 is CASSFDRTSGNTIYF. The CDR3 region has the DNA TGTGCCAGCAGCTTCGACAGAACCTCTGGAAACACCATATATTTT.

This clone has just a few counts. This may be a read error: a much more frequent sequence differs by one nucleotide. The sample holds other DNA sequences that translate to the same CDR3. The chain has TRBV14 and TRBJ2-5; 8 nucleotides agree with TRBD1. TRBJ2-7 matches the DNA end more closely, so the J call is doubtful. This CDR3 comprises 15 residues. From germline, CDR1 is SGHDN and CDR2 FVKESK. The CDR3 sequence is CASSLDRGSSYEQYF. The CDR3 nucleotides read TGTGCCAGCAGCCTAGACAGGGGAAGCTCCTACGAGCAGTACTTC.

Points on this clone: Being one base from a much bigger clone, this may be a read error. The V gene is TRBV6-4, the J gene TRBJ1-5; tentative D call: TRBD1 (5 bases). This CDR3 contains 13 residues. Germline CDR1 and CDR2: MRHNA and SNTAGT. CDR3 amino acids: CAGSVGENQPQHF. DNA for the CDR3: TGTGCCGGCAGTGTGGGGGAGAATCAGCCCCAGCATTTT.

This chain uses TRBV15 with TRBJ2-3, with no clear D. V gave up 2 bases and J gave up 1 base, with 7 bases separating them. The CDR3 consists of 14 residues. Germline assignment: CDR1 LNHNV and CDR2 YYDKDF (reference sequence). CDR3 bases: TGTGCCACCAGCAGACGAAGCGGCACAGATACGCAGTATTTT. Amino acid sequence: CATSRRSGTDTQYF.

This clone was seen only once. CDR3: CASSLIGGPKSTDTQYF. The CDR3 DNA reads as TGTGCCAGCAGCTTAATTGGTGGACCTAAGAGCACAGATACGCAGTATTTT. The chain links TRBV7-3 to TRBJ2-3; D is ambiguous. There are 17 residues in the CDR3. Trimming removed 1 base from V and 0 bases from J, with 14 bases in between. The V gene's germline CDR1 is SGHTA and CDR2 FQGTGA.

The J gene is TRBJ1-5, the V gene TRBV18; D is unclear. Germline V CDR1 and CDR2: KGHSH, LQKENI. The CDR3 length is 15 residues. Trimming stripped 6 bases from V and 0 bases from J, with 12 bases between. In DNA, the CDR3 is TGTGCCAGCTCGTCCGGACGGATTAGCAATCAGCCCCAGCATTTT. It codes for CASSSGRISNQPQHF.

This clone has a handful of counts. This chain links TRBV14 with TRBJ1-1; D is unclear. This CDR3 comprises 13 residues. V shed 6 bases and J shed 0 bases, with 8 bases lying between them. Germline CDR1 SGHDN, CDR2 FVKESK. CDR3 bases: TGTGCCAGCAGTCCCGAGATGAACACTGAAGCTTTCTTT. It yields the protein CASSPEMNTEAFF.

The chain couples TRBV7-8 to TRBJ2-3, with 7 bases identical to TRBD2. The CDR3 length is 15 residues. CDR1 is SGHVS and CDR2 is FQNEAQ in the germline V gene. J gave up 2 bases and V 3 bases, and 5 bases lay outside the gene matches. The CDR3 coding sequence is TGTGCCAGCAGCTTGGCACTAGCGCCCACAGATACGCAGTATTTT. Its protein is CASSLALAPTDTQYF. Variable domain in full (rest from reference TRBV7-8 and TRBJ2-3): GAGVSQSPRYKVAKRGQDVALRCDPISGHVSLFWYQQALGQGPEFLTYFQNEAQLDKSGLPSDRFFAERPEGSVSTLKIQRTQQEDSAVYLCASSLALAPTDTQYFGPGTRLTVL.

J is TRBJ2-7 and V is TRBV27, with 7 bases identical to TRBD1. CDR3 length: 14 amino acids. The junction had 6 bases not matched to a gene; V was cut back by 5 bases and J by 2 bases. Germline CDR1 reads MNHEY; CDR2 reads SMNVEV (reference sequence). The CDR3: CASSPRGLTYEQYF. CDR3 bases: TGTGCCAGCAGTCCTAGGGGGCTCACCTACGAGCAGTACTTC.

This chain links TRBV7-9 with TRBJ2-1; D is uncertain. V was pared by 1 base and J by 7 bases, with 14 bases between. Germline assignment: CDR1 SEHNR and CDR2 FQNEAQ (reference sequence). The CDR3 length is 15 residues. The CDR3 sequence is CASSLGYELGNEQFF. CDR3 DNA sequence: TGTGCCAGCAGCTTAGGGTATGAGTTGGGGAATGAGCAGTTCTTC.

With respect to this clone: Different DNA sequences within this sample yield the same CDR3. V gene TRBV10-1 combines with J gene TRBJ2-7; 9 positions match TRBD2. The CDR3 is 13 amino acids. V lost 6 bases and J lost 4; bases outside the gene matches: 4. The V gene's germline CDR1 is WNHNN and CDR2 SYGVQD (reference sequence). CDR3 in DNA: TGCGCCAGCAGCCCGGGACTAGCTTACGAGCAGTACTTC. Protein product: CASSPGLAYEQYF.

The chain joins TRBV6-6 to TRBJ1-4; D is unclear. Trimming pared 4 bases from V and 7 bases from J, leaving 10 bases between. Germline loops: CDR1 MNHNY, CDR2 SVGAGI (reference sequence). The CDR3 has 13 residues. CDR3 in DNA: TGTGCCAGCAGTTCGACGGAACTTGAAAAACTGTTTTTT. This translates into CASSSTELEKLFF.

This clone was recorded a few times. V gene TRBV20-1 combines with J gene TRBJ1-1; D is uncertain. Trimming stripped 6 bases from V and 6 bases from J, with 11 bases between. The CDR3 has 11 residues. The germline gives CDR1 DFQATT, CDR2 SNEGSKA (reference sequence). The CDR3 nucleotides are TGCAGTGCCTTACGGACCGCTGAAGCTTTCTTT. Amino acids: CSALRTAEAFF.

This chain links TRBV30 with TRBJ2-2; TRBD2 is a possible D gene (5 bases). V lost 5 bases and J 6 bases, leaving 13 bases between the germline ends. Germline V CDR1 and CDR2: GTSNPN, SVGIG (reference sequence). The CDR3 spans 13 residues. The CDR3 region has the DNA TGTGCCTGGGTAAATGGGAGATCCGGGGAGCTGTTTTTT. Protein: CAWVNGRSGELFF.

This chain joins TRBV5-1 and TRBJ2-2, with D uncertain. CDR3 length: 13 amino acids. CDR1 and CDR2 (germline): SGHRS, YFSETQ. Trimming pared 1 base from V and 6 bases from J, leaving 7 bases between. Written as DNA, the CDR3 is TGCGCCAGCAGCTTGAGGGATTCCGGGGAGCTGTTTTTT. As protein: CASSLRDSGELFF.

Concerning this clone itself: The germline gene is not matched at one end of the junction; a read error may be the cause. The chain carries TRBV5-1 and TRBJ2-3, with 9 bases aligning to TRBD2. The CDR3 loop spans 15 amino acids. Germline-derived CDR1 and CDR2 are SGHRS and YFSETQ. Here the CDR3 DNA reads TGCGCCAGCAGCTTTAGCGGGACTAGCACAGGTACGCAGTATTTT. Translating gives CASSFSGTSTGTQYF.

This clone was recorded only once. V usage is TRBV9 and J usage is TRBJ1-2; 7 positions match TRBD1. The J segment lost 4 bases and the V segment lost 0 bases, leaving 6 bases of the junction unmatched. Germline CDR1 SGDLS, CDR2 YYNGEE. The CDR3 contains 15 residues. The CDR3 region is CASSVDDRVAYGYTF. As DNA, the CDR3 is TGTGCCAGCAGCGTAGACGACAGGGTGGCCTATGGCTACACCTTC.

The chain has TRBV29-1 and TRBJ2-3; 8 bases are a match to TRBD2. Germline loops: CDR1 SQVTM, CDR2 ANQGSEA. The ends lost 1 base at V and 5 bases at J; junction bases unmatched: 29. The CDR3 spans 22 residues. The CDR3 here is CSVEVGAYREDYSGSGRDTQYF. DNA for the CDR3: TGCAGCGTTGAAGTGGGGGCTTACAGGGAGGATTACAGCGGGAGTGGGAGAGATACGCAGTATTTT.

V and J are TRBV30 and TRBJ2-5; 7 nucleotides match TRBD1. The assigned J gene may be wrong: the sequence end matches TRBJ2-7 better. The CDR3 totals 13 residues. Germline CDR1 GTSNPN, CDR2 SVGIG (reference sequence). Written as DNA, the CDR3 is TGTGCCTGGGTCCGGGACAGACCCTACGAGCAGTACTTC. Protein: CAWVRDRPYEQYF.

The V and J genes are TRBV9 and TRBJ2-5; D gene ambiguous. Germline CDR1 and CDR2: SGDLS and YYNGEE. This CDR3 is built from 16 residues. V was pared by 0 bases and J by 3 bases, with 15 bases between. The chain's CDR3 is CASSVGLGLKKETQYF. CDR3 in DNA: TGTGCCAGCAGCGTAGGGCTCGGGCTGAAGAAAGAGACCCAGTACTTC.

This chain connects TRBV5-1 to TRBJ2-7, with 16 bases aligning to TRBD2. With V trimmed by 4 bases and J by 3 bases, 7 bases remained unmatched. The germline V gene has CDR1 SGHRS and CDR2 YFSETQ. The CDR3 totals 17 residues. DNA for the CDR3: TGCGCCAGCAGCCACGGGACTAGCGGGAGGGGAAACTACGAGCAGTACTTC. Translating it yields CASSHGTSGRGNYEQYF.

This clone was found once. The V and J genes are TRBV7-2 and TRBJ2-7, with unresolved D. Trimming removed 5 bases at V and 7 bases at J, with 9 bases between. This CDR3 region has 11 residues. Germline assignment: CDR1 SGHTA and CDR2 FQGNSA. The CDR3 DNA is TGTGCCAGCAGCATCCAGCGAGAGCAGTACTTC. It yields the protein CASSIQREQYF.